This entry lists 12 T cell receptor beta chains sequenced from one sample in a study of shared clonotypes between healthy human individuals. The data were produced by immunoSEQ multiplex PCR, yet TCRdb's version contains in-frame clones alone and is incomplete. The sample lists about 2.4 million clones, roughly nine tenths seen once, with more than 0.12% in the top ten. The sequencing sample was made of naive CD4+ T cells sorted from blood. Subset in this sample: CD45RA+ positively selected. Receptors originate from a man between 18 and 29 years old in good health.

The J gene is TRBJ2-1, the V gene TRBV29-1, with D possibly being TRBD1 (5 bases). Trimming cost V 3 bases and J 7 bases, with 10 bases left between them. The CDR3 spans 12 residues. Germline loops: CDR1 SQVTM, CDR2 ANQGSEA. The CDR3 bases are TGCAGCGTTGAGGGGCTACCAAATGAGCAGTTCTTC. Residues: CSVEGLPNEQFF.

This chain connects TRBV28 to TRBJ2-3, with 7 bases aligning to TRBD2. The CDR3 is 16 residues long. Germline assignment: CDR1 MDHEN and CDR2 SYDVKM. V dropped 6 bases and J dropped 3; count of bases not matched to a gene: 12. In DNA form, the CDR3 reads TGTGCCAGCAGCCGCCCATTAGGCGGGAGAACAGATACGCAGTATTTT. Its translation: CASSRPLGGRTDTQYF.

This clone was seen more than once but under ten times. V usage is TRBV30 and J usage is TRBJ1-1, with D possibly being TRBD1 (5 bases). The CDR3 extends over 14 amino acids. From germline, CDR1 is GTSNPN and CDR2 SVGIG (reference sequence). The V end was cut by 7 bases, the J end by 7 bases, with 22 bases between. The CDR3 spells CALGTNFRGDEAFF. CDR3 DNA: TGTGCCTTGGGGACGAATTTCCGGGGTGATGAAGCTTTCTTT.

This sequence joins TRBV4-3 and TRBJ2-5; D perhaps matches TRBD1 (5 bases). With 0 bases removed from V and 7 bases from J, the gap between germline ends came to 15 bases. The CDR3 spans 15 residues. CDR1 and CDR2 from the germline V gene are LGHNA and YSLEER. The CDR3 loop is CASSQDGRERGTQYF. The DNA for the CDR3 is TGCGCCAGCAGCCAAGATGGCAGGGAAAGGGGGACCCAGTACTTC.

CDR3 nucleotide sequence: TGTGCCAGCAGGAACCTCGGGCGGGGACAAGAGACCCAGTACTTC. This codes for CASRNLGRGQETQYF. J is TRBJ2-5 and V is TRBV2; D is perhaps TRBD2 (6 bases). Germline V lookup: CDR1 SNHLY, CDR2 FYNNEI. The germline V and J ends were trimmed by 6 bases and 2 bases, with 16 bases remaining between them. CDR3 length equals 15 residues. The whole variable domain, remainder taken from reference TRBV2 and TRBJ2-5, is EPEVTQTPSHQVTQMGQEVILRCVPISNHLYFYWYRQILGQKVEFLVSFYNNEISEKSEIFDDQFSVERPDGSNFTLKIRSTKLEDSAMYFCASRNLGRGQETQYFGPGTRLLVL.

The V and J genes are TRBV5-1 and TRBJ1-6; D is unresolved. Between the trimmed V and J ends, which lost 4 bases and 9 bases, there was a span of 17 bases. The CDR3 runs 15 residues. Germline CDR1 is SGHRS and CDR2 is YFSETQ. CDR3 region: CASSPTGLVGSPLHF. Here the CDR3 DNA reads TGCGCCAGCAGCCCTACCGGCCTCGTGGGTTCACCCCTCCACTTT.

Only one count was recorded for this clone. The CDR3 here is CASSDPGGSTDTQYF. The CDR3, as DNA: TGTGCCAGCAGTGATCCGGGTGGTAGCACAGATACGCAGTATTTT. This sequence joins TRBV2 and TRBJ2-3; D remains unclear. This CDR3 has 15 residues. V was trimmed by 3 bases and J by 0 bases, leaving 10 bases between them. CDR1 SNHLY and CDR2 FYNNEI come from the germline V gene.

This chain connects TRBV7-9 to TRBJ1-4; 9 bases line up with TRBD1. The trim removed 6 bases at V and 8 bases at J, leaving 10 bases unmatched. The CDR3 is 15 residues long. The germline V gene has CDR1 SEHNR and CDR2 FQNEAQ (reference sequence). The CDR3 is CASSPQGQGGEKLFF. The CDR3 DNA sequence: TGTGCCAGCAGTCCCCAGGGACAGGGAGGAGAAAAACTGTTTTTT.

In DNA, the CDR3 is TGTGCCAGCAGCTTAACGGGAGTGGGCACCGGGGAGCTGTTTTTT. Its protein is CASSLTGVGTGELFF. This chain uses TRBV7-2 with TRBJ2-2; the D gene is possibly TRBD2 (6 bases). Germline CDR1 and CDR2: SGHTA and FQGNSA. The CDR3 contains 15 residues. Between the trimmed V and J ends, which lost 2 bases and 4 bases, there was a span of 11 bases.

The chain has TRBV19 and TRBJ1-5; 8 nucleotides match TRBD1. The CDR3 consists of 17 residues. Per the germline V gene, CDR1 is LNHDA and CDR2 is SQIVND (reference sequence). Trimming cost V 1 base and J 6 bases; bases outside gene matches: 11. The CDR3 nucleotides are TGTGCCAGTAGTATAGGTTGGACAGGGACGGTCCGTCAGCCCCAGCATTTT. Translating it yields CASSIGWTGTVRQPQHF.

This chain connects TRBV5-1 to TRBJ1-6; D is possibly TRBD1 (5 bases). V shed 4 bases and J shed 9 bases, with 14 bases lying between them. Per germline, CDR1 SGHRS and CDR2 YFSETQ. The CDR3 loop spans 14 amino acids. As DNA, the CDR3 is TGCGCCAGCAGCCTCCAGGGAAAGGGTTCACCCCTCCACTTT. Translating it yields CASSLQGKGSPLHF.

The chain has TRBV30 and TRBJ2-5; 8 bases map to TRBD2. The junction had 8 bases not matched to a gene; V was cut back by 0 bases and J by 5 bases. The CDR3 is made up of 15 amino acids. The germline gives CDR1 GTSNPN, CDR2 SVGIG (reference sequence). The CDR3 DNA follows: TGTGCCTGGAGTGTAAATGGACTAGCCGGGGAGACCCAGTACTTC. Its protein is CAWSVNGLAGETQYF.